The sequence of this TCR beta chain was determined in a study of blood T cells in healthy people across ages. The V segment lost 5 bases and the J segment 0 bases; nucleotides outside the gene matches: 3. The CDR3 is made up of 14 amino acids. Germline CDR1 and CDR2: MNHNY and SVGAGI (reference sequence). Whole-study findings and limits: Any conclusive comparison of naive versus antigen-experienced cells was prevented by using unsorted PBMCs.

A word on this clonotype: Its antigen is as yet unknown.

Next came a second PCR, run for roughly 6 to 11 cycles, which used a sample-barcoded 5' primer along with a J-beta primer mix. With 12 random nucleotides, a template-switch adaptor tagged each individual cDNA molecule. Each CDR3 protein gets one entry after TCRdb re-called the 5' RACE reads with MiXCR. The table includes 700,000 to 900,000 distinct CDR3 sequences, around 24% detected once. In addition, the sample was reused for a study of T cells of mothers and their children. That investigation notes: Three healthy Caucasian mothers and their six children donated. The extracted RNA was employed in its entirety for cDNA synthesis, at approximately 1.5 ug per 15 ul.

Sequenced sample: blood. The gene calls are TRBV6-6 and TRBJ1-2, with TRBD1 matching over 7 bases. The TCR was taken from a boy younger than 18 in good health. The chain's CDR3 is CASSRGQTNYGYTF. The DNA of the CDR3 is TGTGCCAGCAGTAGGGGACAGACTAACTATGGCTACACCTTC.